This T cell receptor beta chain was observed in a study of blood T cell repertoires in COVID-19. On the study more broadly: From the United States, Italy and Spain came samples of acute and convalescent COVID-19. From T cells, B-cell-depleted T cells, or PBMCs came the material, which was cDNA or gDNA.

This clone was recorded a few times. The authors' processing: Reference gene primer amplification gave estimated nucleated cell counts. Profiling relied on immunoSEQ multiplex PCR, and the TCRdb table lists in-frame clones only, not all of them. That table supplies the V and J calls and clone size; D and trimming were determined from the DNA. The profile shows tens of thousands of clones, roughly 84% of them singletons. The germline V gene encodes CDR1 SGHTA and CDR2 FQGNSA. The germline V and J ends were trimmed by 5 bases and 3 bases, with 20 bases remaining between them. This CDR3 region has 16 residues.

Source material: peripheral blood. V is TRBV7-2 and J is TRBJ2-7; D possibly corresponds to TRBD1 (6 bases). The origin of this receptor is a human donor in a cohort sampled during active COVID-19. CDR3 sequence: CASSPSLGPQGYEQYF. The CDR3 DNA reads TGTGCCAGCAGCCCAAGCTTAGGTCCACAGGGCTACGAGCAGTACTTC.